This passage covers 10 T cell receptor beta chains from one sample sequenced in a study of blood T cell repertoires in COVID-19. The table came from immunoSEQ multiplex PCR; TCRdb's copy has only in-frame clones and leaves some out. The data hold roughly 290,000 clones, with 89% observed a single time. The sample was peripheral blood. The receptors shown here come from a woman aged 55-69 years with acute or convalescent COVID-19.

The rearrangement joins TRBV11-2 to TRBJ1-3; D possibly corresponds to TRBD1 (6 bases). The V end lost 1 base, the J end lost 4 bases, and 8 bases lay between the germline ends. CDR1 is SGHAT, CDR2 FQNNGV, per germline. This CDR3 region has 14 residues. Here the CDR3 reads CASSLGTDGNTIYF. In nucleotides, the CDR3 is TGTGCCAGCAGCTTAGGGACAGACGGAAACACCATATATTTT.

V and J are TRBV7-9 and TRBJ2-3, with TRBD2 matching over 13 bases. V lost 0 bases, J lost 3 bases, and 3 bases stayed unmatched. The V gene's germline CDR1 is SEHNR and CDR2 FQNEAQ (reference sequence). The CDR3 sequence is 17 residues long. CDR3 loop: CASSLALAGGLTDTQYF. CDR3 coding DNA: TGTGCCAGCAGCTTAGCACTAGCGGGAGGGCTAACAGATACGCAGTATTTT.

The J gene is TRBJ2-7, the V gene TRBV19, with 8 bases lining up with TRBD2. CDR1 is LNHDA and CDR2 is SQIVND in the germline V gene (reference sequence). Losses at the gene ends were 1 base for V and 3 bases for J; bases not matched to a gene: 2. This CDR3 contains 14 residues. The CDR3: CASSIAGGGYEQYF. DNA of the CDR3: TGTGCCAGTAGTATAGCGGGAGGGGGCTACGAGCAGTACTTC.

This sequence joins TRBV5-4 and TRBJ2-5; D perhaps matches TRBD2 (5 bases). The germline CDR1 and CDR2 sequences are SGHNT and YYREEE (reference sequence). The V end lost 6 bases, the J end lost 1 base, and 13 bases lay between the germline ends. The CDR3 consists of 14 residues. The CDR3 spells CASTGPAVQETQYF. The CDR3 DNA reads TGTGCCAGCACCGGCCCAGCGGTCCAAGAGACCCAGTACTTC.

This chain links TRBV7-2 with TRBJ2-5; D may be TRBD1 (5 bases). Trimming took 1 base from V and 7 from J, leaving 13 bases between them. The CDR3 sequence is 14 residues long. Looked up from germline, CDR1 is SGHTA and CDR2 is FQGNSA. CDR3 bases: TGTGCCAGCAGCTTAGAGGACATCCCTGGGACCCAGTACTTC. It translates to CASSLEDIPGTQYF. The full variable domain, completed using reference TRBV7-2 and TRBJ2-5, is GAGVSQSPSNKVTEKGKDVELRCDPISGHTALYWYRQSLGQGLEFLIYFQGNSAPDKSGLPSDRFSAERTGGSVSTLTIQRTQQEDSAVYLCASSLEDIPGTQYFGPGTRLLVL.

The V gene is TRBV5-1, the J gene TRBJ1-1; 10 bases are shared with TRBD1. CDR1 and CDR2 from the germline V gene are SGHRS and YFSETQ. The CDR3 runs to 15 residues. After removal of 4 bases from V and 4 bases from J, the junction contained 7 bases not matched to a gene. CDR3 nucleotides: TGCGCCAGCAGCCTAACCCGGACAGGGGGCACTGAAGCTTTCTTT. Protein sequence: CASSLTRTGGTEAFF.

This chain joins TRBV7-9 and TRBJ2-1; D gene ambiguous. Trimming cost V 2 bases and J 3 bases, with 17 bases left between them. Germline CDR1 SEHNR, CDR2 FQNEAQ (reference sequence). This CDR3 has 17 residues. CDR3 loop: CASSLPPTASFYNEQFF. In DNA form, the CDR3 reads TGTGCCAGCAGCTTACCCCCCACTGCTTCTTTCTACAATGAGCAGTTCTTC.

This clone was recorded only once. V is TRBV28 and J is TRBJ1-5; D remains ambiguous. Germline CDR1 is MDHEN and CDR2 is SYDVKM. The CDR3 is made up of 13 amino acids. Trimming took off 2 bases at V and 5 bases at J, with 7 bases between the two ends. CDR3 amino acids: CASSLAPDQPQHF. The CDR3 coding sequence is TGTGCCAGCAGTTTAGCCCCAGATCAGCCCCAGCATTTT.

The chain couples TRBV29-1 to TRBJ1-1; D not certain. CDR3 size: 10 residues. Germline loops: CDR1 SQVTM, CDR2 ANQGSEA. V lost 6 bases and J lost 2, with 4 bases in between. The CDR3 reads CSVANTEAFF. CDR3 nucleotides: TGCAGCGTGGCCAACACTGAAGCTTTCTTT.

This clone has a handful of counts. CDR3 DNA: TGTGCCAGCAGCGTCGGACTAGCGGGGCTAGACGGGGAGCTGTTTTTT. Protein product: CASSVGLAGLDGELFF. The V and J genes are TRBV9 and TRBJ2-2; 12 bases map to TRBD2. This CDR3 contains 16 residues. From germline, CDR1 is SGDLS and CDR2 YYNGEE. J was trimmed by 7 bases and V by 2 bases; bases with no gene match: 6. Full variable domain (missing parts from reference TRBV9 and TRBJ2-2): DSGVTQTPKHLITATGQRVTLRCSPRSGDLSVYWYQQSLDQGLQFLIQYYNGEERAKGNILERFSAQQFPDLHSELNLSSLELGDSALYFCASSVGLAGLDGELFFGEGSRLTVL.